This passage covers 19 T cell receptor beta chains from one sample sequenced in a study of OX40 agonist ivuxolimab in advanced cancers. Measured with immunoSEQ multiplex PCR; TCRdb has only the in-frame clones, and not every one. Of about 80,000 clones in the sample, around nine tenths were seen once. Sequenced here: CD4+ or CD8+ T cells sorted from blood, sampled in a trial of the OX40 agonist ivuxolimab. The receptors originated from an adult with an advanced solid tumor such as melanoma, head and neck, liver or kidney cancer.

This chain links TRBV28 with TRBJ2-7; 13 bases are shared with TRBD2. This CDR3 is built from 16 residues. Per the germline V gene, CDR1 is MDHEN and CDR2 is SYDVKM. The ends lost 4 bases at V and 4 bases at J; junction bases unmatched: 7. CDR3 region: CASSSPGLAGPYEQYF. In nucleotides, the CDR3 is TGTGCCAGCAGTTCACCGGGACTAGCGGGACCTTACGAGCAGTACTTC.

CDR3 loop: CASSTHRGRGMNTEAFF. CDR3 coding DNA: TGTGCCAGTAGTACCCACAGGGGGCGAGGTATGAACACTGAAGCTTTCTTT. The chain employs TRBV19 and TRBJ1-1, with TRBD1 identical over 9 bases. V lost 4 bases, J lost 0 bases, and 9 bases stayed unmatched. The germline CDR1 and CDR2 sequences are LNHDA and SQIVND (reference sequence). The CDR3 consists of 17 residues. Drawing the rest from reference TRBV19 and TRBJ1-1, the complete variable domain is DGGITQSPKYLFRKEGQNVTLSCEQNLNHDAMYWYRQDPGQGLRLIYYSQIVNDFQKGDIAEGYSVSREKKESFPLTVTSAQKNPTAFYLCASSTHRGRGMNTEAFFGQGTRLTVV.

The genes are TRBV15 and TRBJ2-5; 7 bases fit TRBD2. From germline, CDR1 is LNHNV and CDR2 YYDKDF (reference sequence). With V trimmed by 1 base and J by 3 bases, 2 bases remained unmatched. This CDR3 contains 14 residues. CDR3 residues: CATSRVGLKETQYF. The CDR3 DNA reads TGTGCCACCAGCAGAGTGGGACTAAAAGAGACCCAGTACTTC.

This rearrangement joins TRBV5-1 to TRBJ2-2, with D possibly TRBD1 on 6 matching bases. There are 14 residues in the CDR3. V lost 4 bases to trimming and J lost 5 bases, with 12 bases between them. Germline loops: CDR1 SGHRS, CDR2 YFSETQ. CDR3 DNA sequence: TGCGCCAGCAGCACGTGGACAGAGACCGGGGAGCTGTTTTTT. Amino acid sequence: CASSTWTETGELFF.

The CDR3 is CASSTGNQPQHF. The CDR3 nucleotides read TGTGCCAGCTCGACCGGAAATCAGCCCCAGCATTTT. The chain recombines TRBV18 with TRBJ1-5; D not resolved. The V end was cut by 6 bases, the J end by 4 bases, with 7 bases between. Germline assignment: CDR1 KGHSH and CDR2 LQKENI. The CDR3 contains 12 residues. The entire variable domain, with the rest obtained from reference TRBV18 and TRBJ1-5, is as follows: NAGVMQNPRHLVRRRGQEARLRCSPMKGHSHVYWYRQLPEEGLKFMVYLQKENIIDESGMPKERFSAEFPKEGPSILRIQQVVRGDSAAYFCASSTGNQPQHFGDGTRLSIL.

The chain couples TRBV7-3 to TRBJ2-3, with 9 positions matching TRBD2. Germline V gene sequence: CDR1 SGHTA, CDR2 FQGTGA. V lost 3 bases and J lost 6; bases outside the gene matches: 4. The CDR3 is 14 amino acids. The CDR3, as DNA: TGTGCCAGCAGCTTGACTAGCGGTGCGGATACGCAGTATTTT. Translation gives CASSLTSGADTQYF.

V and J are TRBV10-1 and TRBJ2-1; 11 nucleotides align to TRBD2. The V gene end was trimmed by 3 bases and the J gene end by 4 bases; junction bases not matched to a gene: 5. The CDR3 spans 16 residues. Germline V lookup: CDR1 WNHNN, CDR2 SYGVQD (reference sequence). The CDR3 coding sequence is TGCGCCAGCAGTGAAACTAGCGGGAGTAAATACAATGAGCAGTTCTTC. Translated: CASSETSGSKYNEQFF.

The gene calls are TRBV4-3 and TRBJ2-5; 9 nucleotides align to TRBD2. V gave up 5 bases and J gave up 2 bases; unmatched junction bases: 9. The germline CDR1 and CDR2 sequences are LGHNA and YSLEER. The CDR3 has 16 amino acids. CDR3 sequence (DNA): TGCGCCAGCAGCTCAGGGACTAGCAGAAAACAAGAGACCCAGTACTTC. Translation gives CASSSGTSRKQETQYF.

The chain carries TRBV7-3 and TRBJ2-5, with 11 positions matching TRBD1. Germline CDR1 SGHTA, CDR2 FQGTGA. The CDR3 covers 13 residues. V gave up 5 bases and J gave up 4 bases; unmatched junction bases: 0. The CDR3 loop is CASSGTGGETQYF. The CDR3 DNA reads TGTGCCAGCAGCGGGACAGGGGGAGAGACCCAGTACTTC.

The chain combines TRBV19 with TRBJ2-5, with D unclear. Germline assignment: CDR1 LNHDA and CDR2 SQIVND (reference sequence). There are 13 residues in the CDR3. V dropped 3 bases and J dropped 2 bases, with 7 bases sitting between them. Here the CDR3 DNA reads TGTGCCAGTAGTATCGGCAGTCAAGAGACCCAGTACTTC. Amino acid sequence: CASSIGSQETQYF.

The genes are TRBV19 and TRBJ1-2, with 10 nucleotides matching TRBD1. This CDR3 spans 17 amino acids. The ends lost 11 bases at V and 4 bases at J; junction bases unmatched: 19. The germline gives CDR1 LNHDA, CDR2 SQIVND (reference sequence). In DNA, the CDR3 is TGTGCCGTGGGAGATCGCGGACAGGGGGGCCAACTCTATGGCTACACCTTC. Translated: CAVGDRGQGGQLYGYTF.

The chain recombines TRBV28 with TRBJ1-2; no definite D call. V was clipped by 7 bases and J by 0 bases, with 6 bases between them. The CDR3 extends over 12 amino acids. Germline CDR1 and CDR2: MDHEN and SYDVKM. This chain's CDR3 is CASMVSNYGYTF. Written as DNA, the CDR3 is TGTGCCAGCATGGTGTCTAACTATGGCTACACCTTC.

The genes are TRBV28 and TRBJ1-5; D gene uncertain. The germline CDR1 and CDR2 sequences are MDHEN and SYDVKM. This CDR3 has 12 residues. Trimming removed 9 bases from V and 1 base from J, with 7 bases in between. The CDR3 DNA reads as TGTGCCAGTGTCCAGAGCAATCAGCCCCAGCATTTT. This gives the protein CASVQSNQPQHF.

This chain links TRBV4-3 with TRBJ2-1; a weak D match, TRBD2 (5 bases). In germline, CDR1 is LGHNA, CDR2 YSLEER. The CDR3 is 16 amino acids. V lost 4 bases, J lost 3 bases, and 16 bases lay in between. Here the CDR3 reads CASSRRESSYYNEQFF. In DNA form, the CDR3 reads TGCGCCAGCAGCCGTAGGGAGAGTTCCTACTACAATGAGCAGTTCTTC.

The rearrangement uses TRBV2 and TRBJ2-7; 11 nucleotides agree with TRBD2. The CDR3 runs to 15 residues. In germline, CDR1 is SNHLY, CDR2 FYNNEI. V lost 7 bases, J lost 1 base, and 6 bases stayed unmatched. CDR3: CASTGRLAGSYEQYF. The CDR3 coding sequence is TGTGCCAGCACCGGTAGACTAGCGGGGTCCTACGAGCAGTACTTC. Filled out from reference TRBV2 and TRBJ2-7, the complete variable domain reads EPEVTQTPSHQVTQMGQEVILRCVPISNHLYFYWYRQILGQKVEFLVSFYNNEISEKSEIFDDQFSVERPDGSNFTLKIRSTKLEDSAMYFCASTGRLAGSYEQYFGPGTRLTVT.

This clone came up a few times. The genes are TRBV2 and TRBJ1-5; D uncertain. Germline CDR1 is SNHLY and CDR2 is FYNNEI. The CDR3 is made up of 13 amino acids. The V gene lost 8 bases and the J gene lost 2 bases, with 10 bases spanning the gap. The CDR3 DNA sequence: TGTGCCAGCTGCGGGCGTCGCAATCAGCCCCAGCATTTT. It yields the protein CASCGRRNQPQHF. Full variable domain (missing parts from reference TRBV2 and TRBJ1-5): EPEVTQTPSHQVTQMGQEVILRCVPISNHLYFYWYRQILGQKVEFLVSFYNNEISEKSEIFDDQFSVERPDGSNFTLKIRSTKLEDSAMYFCASCGRRNQPQHFGDGTRLSIL.

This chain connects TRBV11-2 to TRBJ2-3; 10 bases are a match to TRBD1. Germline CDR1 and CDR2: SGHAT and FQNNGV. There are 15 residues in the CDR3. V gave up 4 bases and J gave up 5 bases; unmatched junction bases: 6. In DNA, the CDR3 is TGTGCCAGCAGCTGGGGGACAGGGGTTTTAGATACGCAGTATTTT. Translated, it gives CASSWGTGVLDTQYF.

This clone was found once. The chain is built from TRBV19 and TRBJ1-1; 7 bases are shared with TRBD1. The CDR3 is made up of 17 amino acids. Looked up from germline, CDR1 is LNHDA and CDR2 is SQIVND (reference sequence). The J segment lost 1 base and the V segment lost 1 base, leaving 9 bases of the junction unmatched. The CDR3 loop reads CASSIGQGFGPNTEAFF. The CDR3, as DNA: TGTGCCAGTAGTATAGGACAGGGCTTTGGGCCGAACACTGAAGCTTTCTTT.

Written as DNA, the CDR3 is TGTGCCAGCAGCCGCCAGGATTGGAACACCGGGGAGCTGTTTTTT. It codes for CASSRQDWNTGELFF. This sequence joins TRBV7-2 and TRBJ2-2; D gene ambiguous. Germline CDR1 and CDR2: SGHTA and FQGNSA. V gave up 5 bases and J gave up 1 base, with 11 bases separating them. The CDR3 runs 15 residues.